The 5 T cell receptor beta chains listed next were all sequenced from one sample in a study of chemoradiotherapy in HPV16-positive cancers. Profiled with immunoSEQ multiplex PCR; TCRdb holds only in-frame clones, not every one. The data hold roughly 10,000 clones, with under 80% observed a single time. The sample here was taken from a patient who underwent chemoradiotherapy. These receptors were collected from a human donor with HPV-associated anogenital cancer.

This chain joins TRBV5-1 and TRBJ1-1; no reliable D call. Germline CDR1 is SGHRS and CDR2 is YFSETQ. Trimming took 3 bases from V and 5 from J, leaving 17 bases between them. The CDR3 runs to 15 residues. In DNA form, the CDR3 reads TGCGCCAGCAGCTCCCCTGGGGAGGCGTGGACTGAAGCTTTCTTT. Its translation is CASSSPGEAWTEAFF.

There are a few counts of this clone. CDR3 sequence: CASRQGNTIYF. Written as DNA, the CDR3 is TGTGCCAGCAGACAGGGAAACACCATATATTTT. This chain uses TRBV7-9 with TRBJ1-3; D unclear. Germline loops: CDR1 SEHNR, CDR2 FQNEAQ (reference sequence). The CDR3 spans 11 residues. Trimming removed 6 bases from V and 4 bases from J, with 4 bases in between.

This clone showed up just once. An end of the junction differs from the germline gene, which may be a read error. The CDR3 DNA reads as TGTGCTAGCAGCGAGACAGGTCGGGACACCGGGGAGCTGTTTTTT. This gives the protein CASSETGRDTGELFF. The chain links TRBV7-7 to TRBJ2-2, with D perhaps matching TRBD1 (6 bases). The length of the CDR3 is 15 residues. The germline V gene has CDR1 SSHAT and CDR2 FNYEAQ (reference sequence).

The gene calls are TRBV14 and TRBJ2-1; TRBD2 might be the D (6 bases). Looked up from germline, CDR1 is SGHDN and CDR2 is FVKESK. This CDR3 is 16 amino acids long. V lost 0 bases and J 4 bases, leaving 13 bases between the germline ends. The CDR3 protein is CASSQDIGRIYNEQFF. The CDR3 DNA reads TGTGCCAGCAGCCAAGACATCGGGAGAATTTACAATGAGCAGTTCTTC.

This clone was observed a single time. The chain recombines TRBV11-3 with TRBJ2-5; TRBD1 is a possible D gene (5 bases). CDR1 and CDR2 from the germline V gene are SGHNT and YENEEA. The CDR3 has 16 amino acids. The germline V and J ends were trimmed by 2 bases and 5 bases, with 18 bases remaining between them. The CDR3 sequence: CASSLPLAGLTETQYF. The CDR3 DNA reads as TGTGCCAGCAGCTTACCGCTGGCAGGGTTAACGGAGACCCAGTACTTC.